The present entry profiles one T cell receptor beta chain with its context. The data were produced by immunoSEQ multiplex PCR, yet TCRdb's version contains in-frame clones alone and is incomplete. The table includes 120,000 or so clones, about 89% detected once. The sample originates from a study of control samples from healthy donors and cancer patients. The origin of this receptor is a man between 60 and 70 years old in good health. Material for sequencing was blood.

This CDR3 reads CSVRNFGQGANGYTF. CDR3 DNA: TGCAGCGTCAGGAATTTTGGACAGGGGGCTAATGGCTACACCTTC. V is TRBV29-1 and J is TRBJ1-2; 11 nucleotides match TRBD1. This CDR3 comprises 15 residues. Germline assignment: CDR1 SQVTM and CDR2 ANQGSEA. The ends lost 6 bases at V and 6 bases at J; junction bases unmatched: 12. Drawing the rest from reference TRBV29-1 and TRBJ1-2, the complete variable domain is SAVISQKPSRDICQRGTSLTIQCQVDSQVTMMFWYRQQPGQSLTLIATANQGSEATYESGFVIDKFPISRPNLTFSTLTVSNMSPEDSSIYLCSVRNFGQGANGYTFGSGTRLTVV.